Below, 26 T cell receptor beta chains from the same sample are listed, as sequenced in a study of identical twins. MiXCR, run by TCRdb on the 5' RACE reads, gives a single entry per CDR3 protein. The sample contains some 330,000 distinct CDR3 sequences, roughly 9% of which appear only once. Sequencing used naive T cells sorted from blood. All receptors derive from a woman aged 50 to 60 in good health.

The chain recombines TRBV3-1 with TRBJ2-5, with D unclear. V lost 1 base to trimming and J lost 2 bases, with 11 bases between them. Germline CDR1 is LGHDT and CDR2 is YNNKEL (reference sequence). This CDR3 has 15 amino acids. The CDR3 reads CASSQVDGKQETQYF. The CDR3 bases are TGTGCCAGCAGCCAAGTTGATGGGAAACAAGAGACCCAGTACTTC.

This clonotype showed up just a few times. V is TRBV18 and J is TRBJ2-5, with 7 nucleotides matching TRBD2. CDR1 and CDR2 (germline): KGHSH, LQKENI. The J segment lost 5 bases and the V segment lost 5 bases, leaving 5 bases of the junction unmatched. The CDR3 runs to 13 residues. The CDR3 sequence is CASSTGGLETQYF. CDR3 sequence (DNA): TGTGCCAGCTCAACGGGAGGTCTTGAGACCCAGTACTTC.

The rearrangement joins TRBV5-1 to TRBJ2-7, with 8 bases matching TRBD2. Germline V gives CDR1 SGHRS, CDR2 YFSETQ. The J segment lost 3 bases and the V segment lost 0 bases, leaving 2 bases of the junction unmatched. This CDR3 region has 14 residues. Written as DNA, the CDR3 is TGCGCCAGCAGCTTGGAAGCGGGGGACTACGAGCAGTACGTC. Its protein is CASSLEAGDYEQYV.

In the case of this clonotype: With a much larger clone just one base away, this may be a read error. The chain uses TRBV7-7 and TRBJ2-5, with a possible D match to TRBD2 (5 bases). The tail of the sequence fits TRBJ2-1 better, so the J call may be wrong. The germline V gene has CDR1 SSHAT and CDR2 FNYEAQ (reference sequence). CDR3 length equals 13 residues. CDR3 nucleotide sequence: TGTGCCAGCAGCTTAGGGATGGGAGAGACCCAGTTCTTC. This encodes CASSLGMGETQFF.

This clonotype has a count of ten or more. The rearrangement joins TRBV12-3 or TRBV12-4 to TRBJ2-1, with 9 positions matching TRBD2. The CDR3 runs to 18 residues. After removal of 3 bases from V and 0 bases from J, the junction contained 9 bases not matched to a gene. DNA of the CDR3: TGTGCCAGCAGTTTTAGTCTAGCGGGGCTAAGCTCCTACAATGAGCAGTTCTTC. Amino acid sequence: CASSFSLAGLSSYNEQFF.

The chain links TRBV11-3 to TRBJ2-5; 7 bases agree with TRBD2. J gave up 7 bases and V 2 bases, and 7 bases lay outside the gene matches. The V gene's germline CDR1 is SGHNT and CDR2 YENEEA. CDR3 size: 14 residues. CDR3 loop: CASSLLGRGVTQYF. For the CDR3, the DNA is TGTGCCAGCAGCTTACTTGGACGGGGGGTGACCCAGTACTTC.

This clonotype was seen a few times. The rearrangement uses TRBV18 and TRBJ2-7; unclear D gene. Trimming left V 3 bases short and J 2 bases short, with 11 bases between. Germline CDR1 and CDR2: KGHSH and LQKENI. The CDR3 sequence is 14 residues long. The CDR3 coding sequence is TGTGCCAGCTCACCTAAACAGAATACCTACGAGCAGTACTTC. Its translation is CASSPKQNTYEQYF.

V is TRBV11-3 and J is TRBJ2-3; no firm D call. V was cut by 2 bases and J by 2 bases, with 8 bases left in between. Germline V gene sequence: CDR1 SGHNT, CDR2 YENEEA. The CDR3 consists of 14 residues. The CDR3 is CASSLSTVTDTQYF. The CDR3 DNA reads TGTGCCAGCAGCTTAAGTACGGTCACAGATACGCAGTATTTT.

This clonotype was seen ten or more times. The final CDR3 position lacks the conserved phenylalanine or tryptophan, pointing to a likely read error. The limits of the CDR3 on the DNA are not certain, so only TCRdb's listed CDR3 is given. The chain has TRBV10-2 and TRBJ1-2. The CDR3 length is 11 residues, termini included. Germline CDR1 reads WSHSY; CDR2 reads SAAADI. The CDR3 loop is CASREMAFFVV.

The chain links TRBV6-2 or TRBV6-3 to TRBJ1-2; D might be TRBD1 (5 bases). The ends were cut back, 6 bases at V and 8 bases at J, with 16 bases in the middle. Germline lookup yields CDR1 MNHEY and CDR2 SVGEGT. The CDR3 runs 13 residues. CDR3: CASRGTGTTGYTF. For the CDR3, the DNA is TGTGCCAGCAGGGGGACCGGGACGACGGGCTACACCTTC.

A few counts support this clonotype. The J gene is TRBJ2-7, the V gene TRBV24-1, with a tentative D call TRBD1 (6 bases). The CDR3 runs 18 residues. Germline values: CDR1 KGHDR, CDR2 SFDVKD. Trimming stripped 4 bases from V and 1 base from J, with 22 bases between. CDR3 DNA sequence: TGTGCCACCAGTGAGGGCAGGGGACCCCAAGCATCATCCTACGAGCAGTACTTC. Protein product: CATSEGRGPQASSYEQYF.

In this sample, this clonotype turned up many times. The chain employs TRBV4-1 and TRBJ1-2, with TRBD1 as a possible D gene (6 bases). V lost 0 bases and J 7 bases, leaving 12 bases between the germline ends. Germline-derived CDR1 and CDR2 are MGHRA and YSYEKL. The CDR3 sequence is 14 residues long. The chain's CDR3 is CASSQDNRAGGYTF. The CDR3 DNA reads as TGCGCCAGCAGCCAAGATAACAGGGCGGGTGGCTACACCTTC.

This clonotype was observed a handful of times. V and J are TRBV27 and TRBJ2-7; TRBD2 aligns across 7 bases. The CDR3 is 15 amino acids. The trim removed 7 bases at V and 5 bases at J, leaving 14 bases unmatched. CDR1 and CDR2 from the germline V gene are MNHEY and SMNVEV (reference sequence). The CDR3 loop is CASTRGSGTRHEQYF. The DNA of the CDR3 is TGTGCCAGCACCCGGGGAAGCGGGACTCGCCACGAGCAGTACTTC.

The chain joins TRBV27 to TRBJ1-1; perhaps TRBD1 as D (5 bases). CDR1 is MNHEY and CDR2 is SMNVEV in the germline V gene (reference sequence). There are 15 residues in the CDR3. V lost 1 base, J lost 4 bases, and 13 bases lay in between. The CDR3 bases are TGTGCCAGCAGTTTATTGTCAGGGATCGCCACTGAAGCTTTCTTT. This gives the protein CASSLLSGIATEAFF.

V gene TRBV7-6 combines with J gene TRBJ2-2; maybe TRBD2 (6 bases). Deletions cut 0 bases from V and 6 bases from J, with 8 bases between. From germline, CDR1 is SGHVS and CDR2 FNYEAQ. The CDR3 sequence is 14 residues long. The CDR3, as DNA: TGTGCCAGCAGCTTAGCGGGAGGTGCCGGGGAGCTGTTTTTT. Its translation is CASSLAGGAGELFF.

This clonotype has more than one count but fewer than ten. V usage is TRBV6-5 and J usage is TRBJ1-1; a weak D match, TRBD1 (5 bases). V dropped 3 bases and J dropped 0 bases, with 8 bases sitting between them. The CDR3 totals 14 residues. Germline V lookup: CDR1 MNHEY, CDR2 SVGAGI. The CDR3, as DNA: TGTGCCAGCAGTTATCGGACACTGAACACTGAAGCTTTCTTT. It yields the protein CASSYRTLNTEAFF.

V is TRBV10-2 and J is TRBJ1-1; no clear D. Germline CDR1 reads WSHSY; CDR2 reads SAAADI. This CDR3 has 13 residues. With 8 bases removed from V and 1 base from J, the gap between germline ends came to 11 bases. The CDR3 protein is CASAPVGNTEAFF. CDR3 nucleotides: TGCGCCAGCGCACCAGTGGGGAACACTGAAGCTTTCTTT.

The chain is built from TRBV5-1 and TRBJ2-2; tentative D call: TRBD1 (5 bases). The CDR3 contains 15 residues. Germline CDR1 reads SGHRS; CDR2 reads YFSETQ. Trimming stripped 0 bases from V and 7 bases from J, with 13 bases between. The CDR3 protein is CASSLVSGLGGELFF. The CDR3 DNA follows: TGCGCCAGCAGCTTGGTTTCAGGGTTAGGCGGGGAGCTGTTTTTT.

This clonotype was seen more than once but under ten times. The chain carries TRBV10-3 and TRBJ2-4, with 8 positions matching TRBD2. The junction had 11 bases not matched to a gene; V was cut back by 4 bases and J by 0 bases. Germline V lookup: CDR1 ENHRY, CDR2 SYGVKD. The CDR3 contains 18 residues. CDR3 coding DNA: TGTGCCATCAGTGCGGGAGGGCCTACAACTCTAGCCAAAAACATTCAGTACTTC. It translates to CAISAGGPTTLAKNIQYF.

The chain is built from TRBV3-1 and TRBJ2-1, with 9 bases matching TRBD2. The V gene end was trimmed by 1 base and the J gene end by 7 bases; junction bases not matched to a gene: 8. This CDR3 spans 16 amino acids. CDR1 LGHDT and CDR2 YNNKEL come from the germline V gene (reference sequence). CDR3 bases: TGTGCCAGCAGCCAAGCAGGCGGGAGGGCCAAAAATGAGCAGTTCTTC. This translates into CASSQAGGRAKNEQFF.

At least ten counts were recorded for this clonotype. The chain joins TRBV10-3 to TRBJ2-1; no firm D call. V lost 8 bases to trimming and J lost 7 bases, with 9 bases between them. The CDR3 loop spans 11 amino acids. The germline CDR1 and CDR2 sequences are ENHRY and SYGVKD. CDR3 coding DNA: TGTGCCATCTTGAACCAAAATGAGCAGTTCTTC. It is translated as CAILNQNEQFF.

This chain uses TRBV3-1 with TRBJ2-1, with D maybe TRBD2 (5 bases). Germline CDR1 reads LGHDT; CDR2 reads YNNKEL (reference sequence). Deletions cut 1 base from V and 8 bases from J, with 6 bases between. CDR3 length: 12 residues. The CDR3 loop is CASSQVRDEQFF. CDR3 nucleotide sequence: TGTGCCAGCAGCCAAGTGAGGGATGAGCAGTTCTTC.

This clonotype has just a few counts. The chain combines TRBV7-3 with TRBJ2-1, with D perhaps given as TRBD1 or TRBD2 (5 bases each). Looked up from germline, CDR1 is SGHTA and CDR2 is FQGTGA. V lost 4 bases and J 6 bases, leaving 16 bases between the germline ends. This CDR3 is 15 amino acids long. The CDR3 loop reads CASSSPGTAVNEQFF. The CDR3 nucleotides read TGTGCCAGCAGCTCCCCCGGGACCGCGGTCAATGAGCAGTTCTTC.

The rearrangement uses TRBV12-3 or TRBV12-4 and TRBJ1-2; D not certain. V was cut by 11 bases and J by 3 bases, with 13 bases left in between. The CDR3 runs 12 residues. The CDR3 loop reads CADLLPDYGYTF. Written as DNA, the CDR3 is TGTGCCGACCTCTTACCGGACTATGGCTACACCTTC.

This chain links TRBV9 with TRBJ2-1, with TRBD1 as a possible D gene (5 bases). The CDR3 sequence is 12 residues long. V dropped 6 bases and J dropped 7 bases, with 11 bases sitting between them. Looked up from germline, CDR1 is SGDLS and CDR2 is YYNGEE. In DNA, the CDR3 is TGTGCCAGCAAGGGGCTTCGGAATGAGCAGTTCTTC. Residues: CASKGLRNEQFF.

In its sample, this clonotype was seen a few times. The chain uses TRBV20-1 and TRBJ2-7; no clear D. Trimming left V 3 bases short and J 0 bases short, with 12 bases between. Germline V gene lookup returns CDR1 DFQATT and CDR2 SNEGSKA (reference sequence). CDR3 length: 14 residues. The CDR3 loop is CSASDAPLSYEQYF. DNA for the CDR3: TGCAGTGCTAGTGACGCACCACTCTCCTACGAGCAGTACTTC.